This paragraph reports one TCR beta chain. Its target is not known. The record originates from a study of Tregs in tolerant kidney transplant recipients. Study details: Donor B cells were activated for 10 to 11 days on irradiated CD40L-expressing 3T3 cells. Sorting of CD4+CD25+CD127- cells followed approximately three-day belatacept mixed lymphocyte reactions, sometimes with roughly five-day graft donor restimulation.

Germline V gene sequence: CDR1 SGHDN, CDR2 FVKESK. The CDR3 is made up of 12 amino acids. Trimming cost V 3 bases and J 4 bases, with 6 bases left between them. Study conclusions and caveats: Biological reproducibility was not directly addressed in this study. Antigen-driven expansion was suggested because donor-specific Tregs expanded more than all Tregs in tolerant patients.

Libraries were prepared by immunoSEQ multiplex PCR; TCRdb keeps only in-frame clonotypes and omits some of them. The sample holds 6,000 or so clones, around 91% seen once. The origin of this receptor is a human patient who received a combined kidney and bone marrow transplant. The genes are TRBV14 and TRBJ1-2, with D hard to call. This specimen consisted of Tregs from blood cultured with allogeneic cells, obtained before the transplant. The DNA for the CDR3 is TGTGCCAGCAGCCAGGGCGCCTATGGCTACACCTTC. Its translation is CASSQGAYGYTF.